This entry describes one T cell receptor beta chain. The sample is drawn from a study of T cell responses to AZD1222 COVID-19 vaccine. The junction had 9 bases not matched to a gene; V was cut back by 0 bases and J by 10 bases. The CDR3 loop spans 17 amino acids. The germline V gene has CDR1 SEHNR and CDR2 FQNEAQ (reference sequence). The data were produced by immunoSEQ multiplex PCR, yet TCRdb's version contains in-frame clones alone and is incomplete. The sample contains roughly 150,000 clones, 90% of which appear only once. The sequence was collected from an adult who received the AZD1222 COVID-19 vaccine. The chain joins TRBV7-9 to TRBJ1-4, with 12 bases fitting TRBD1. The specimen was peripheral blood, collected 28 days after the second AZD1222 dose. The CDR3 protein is CASSLATPGTGGLKLFF. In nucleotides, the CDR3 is TGTGCCAGCAGCTTAGCAACGCCCGGGACAGGGGGCCTAAAACTGTTTTTT.